These T cell receptor beta chains were read from a single sample in a study of T cell responses to AZD1222 COVID-19 vaccine. The assay was immunoSEQ multiplex PCR, and TCRdb's table has in-frame clones only and misses some. The sample lists some 130,000 clones, nearly 95% occurring once. The sample consisted of peripheral blood, taken on day 0 of AZD1222 vaccination. The source of these receptors is an adult in good health. CDR3s include the opening cysteine and the closing phenylalanine or tryptophan. D genes are given only for firm matches. For some rows the clone size is stated as once, few or many, or as a class when expanded; others skip it.

D gene: TRBD2
clone size: few
V gene: TRBV6-5
J gene: TRBJ2-5
CDR3 length: 12
CDR3 DNA: TGTGCCAGCCAGACCAGCGGGAAGACCCAGTACTTC
CDR3 protein: CASQTSGKTQYF

D gene: TRBD2
clone size: NA
V gene: TRBV9
J gene: TRBJ2-1
CDR3 length: 15
CDR3 DNA: TGTGCCAGCAGCGTAGGCGGGAGATCCTACAATGAGCAGTTCTTC
CDR3 protein: CASSVGGRSYNEQFF

D gene: NA
clone size: NA
V gene: TRBV2
J gene: TRBJ2-2
CDR3 length: 16
CDR3 DNA: TGTGCCAGCAGCTTGGGATCGGCCGGTACGAGCGGGGAGCTGTTTTTT
CDR3 protein: CASSLGSAGTSGELFF

D gene: NA
clone size: NA
V gene: TRBV5-6
J gene: TRBJ2-7
CDR3 length: 16
CDR3 DNA: TGTGCCAGCAGCTGGGTAGGGGGGATGGGATCCTACGAGCAGTACTTC
CDR3 protein: CASSWVGGMGSYEQYF

D gene: NA
clone size: NA
V gene: TRBV30
J gene: TRBJ1-5
CDR3 length: 14
CDR3 DNA: TGTGCCTGGAGTAAGACGTCCGAAAATCAGCCCCAGCATTTT
CDR3 protein: CAWSKTSENQPQHF

D gene: NA
clone size: NA
V gene: TRBV7-2
J gene: TRBJ1-1
CDR3 length: 14
CDR3 DNA: TGTGCCAGCAGCTTAGTGACCTGGAACACTGAAGCTTTCTTT
CDR3 protein: CASSLVTWNTEAFF

D gene: TRBD1
clone size: NA
V gene: TRBV18
J gene: TRBJ1-5
CDR3 length: 15
CDR3 DNA: TGTGCCAGCTCCCCGACAGGGAATAGCAATCAGCCCCAGCATTTT
CDR3 protein: CASSPTGNSNQPQHF

D gene: NA
clone size: NA
V gene: TRBV20-1
J gene: TRBJ1-1
CDR3 length: 12
CDR3 DNA: TGCAGTGCTAGTCGGGAGAACACTGAAGCTTTCTTT
CDR3 protein: CSASRENTEAFF

D gene: NA
clone size: NA
V gene: TRBV9
J gene: TRBJ1-4
CDR3 length: 19
CDR3 DNA: TGTGCCAGCAGCGTAGGAGAGGTAGGGCGAGGAGTAACTAATGAAAAACTGTTTTTT
CDR3 protein: CASSVGEVGRGVTNEKLFF

D gene: NA
clone size: NA
V gene: TRBV25-1
J gene: TRBJ1-1
CDR3 length: 15
CDR3 DNA: TGTGCCAGCAGTGCTGACTTGGAGGGGGACACTGAAGCTTTCTTT
CDR3 protein: CASSADLEGDTEAFF

D gene: NA
clone size: NA
V gene: TRBV27
J gene: TRBJ1-4
CDR3 length: 13
CDR3 DNA: TGTGCCAGCAGCCGACAGCCTAATGAAAAACTGTTTTTT
CDR3 protein: CASSRQPNEKLFF

D gene: NA
clone size: NA
V gene: TRBV19
J gene: TRBJ1-2
CDR3 length: 14
CDR3 DNA: TGTGCCAGTAGTATTAGGACAGAGAACTATGGCTACACCTTC
CDR3 protein: CASSIRTENYGYTF

D gene: TRBD2
clone size: NA
V gene: TRBV27
J gene: TRBJ2-1
CDR3 length: 15
CDR3 DNA: TGTGCCAGCAGTTTAAGCCTAGCGGGGATCAATGAGCAGTTCTTC
CDR3 protein: CASSLSLAGINEQFF

D gene: NA
clone size: once
V gene: TRBV11-1
J gene: TRBJ2-3
CDR3 length: 14
CDR3 DNA: TGTGCCAGCAGTGCTGGGACTAGCACAGATACGCAGTATTTT
CDR3 protein: CASSAGTSTDTQYF

D gene: TRBD1
clone size: NA
V gene: TRBV19
J gene: TRBJ1-2
CDR3 length: 15
CDR3 DNA: TGTGCCAGTAGTGGAGACAGGGGTGGAGTATATGGCTACACCTTC
CDR3 protein: CASSGDRGGVYGYTF

D gene: NA
clone size: NA
V gene: TRBV4-2
J gene: TRBJ2-7
CDR3 length: 17
CDR3 DNA: TGTGCCAGCAGCCAAGATCTAGGAGGGGGCTGGGGGGACGAGCAGTACTTC
CDR3 protein: CASSQDLGGGWGDEQYF

D gene: TRBD1
clone size: NA
V gene: TRBV11-2
J gene: TRBJ1-2
CDR3 length: 16
CDR3 DNA: TGTGCCAGCAGCTCCAACAGGGGGCGCGCGCACTATGGCTACACCTTC
CDR3 protein: CASSSNRGRAHYGYTF

D gene: NA
clone size: NA
V gene: TRBV19
J gene: TRBJ2-7
CDR3 length: 15
CDR3 DNA: TGTGCCAGTAGTATAGGGCAGCCGGGTACCTACGAGCAGTACTTC
CDR3 protein: CASSIGQPGTYEQYF

D gene: NA
clone size: NA
V gene: TRBV7-8
J gene: TRBJ1-2
CDR3 length: 13
CDR3 DNA: TGTGCCAGCAGCCCTGACAGAAGCTATGGCTACACCTTC
CDR3 protein: CASSPDRSYGYTF

D gene: NA
clone size: NA
V gene: TRBV11-2
J gene: TRBJ1-1
CDR3 length: 15
CDR3 DNA: TGTGCCAGCAGCTTAGAGTGGAGGCGGGGGGAGAGGGCTTTCTTT
CDR3 protein: CASSLEWRRGERAFF

D gene: NA
clone size: NA
V gene: TRBV10-1
J gene: TRBJ2-3
CDR3 length: 15
CDR3 DNA: TGCGCCAGCAGTGGACAGGCCAAAAGCACAGATACGCAGTATTTT
CDR3 protein: CASSGQAKSTDTQYF

D gene: NA
clone size: NA
V gene: TRBV2
J gene: TRBJ1-3
CDR3 length: 15
CDR3 DNA: TGTGCCAGCAGGAGGGAAGGGAACTCTGGAAACACCATATATTTT
CDR3 protein: CASRREGNSGNTIYF

D gene: TRBD2
clone size: NA
V gene: TRBV5-1
J gene: TRBJ2-1
CDR3 length: 17
CDR3 DNA: TGCGCCAGCAGCTCCTATTTAGCGGGAGGGCCTTACAATGAGCAGTTCTTC
CDR3 protein: CASSSYLAGGPYNEQFF